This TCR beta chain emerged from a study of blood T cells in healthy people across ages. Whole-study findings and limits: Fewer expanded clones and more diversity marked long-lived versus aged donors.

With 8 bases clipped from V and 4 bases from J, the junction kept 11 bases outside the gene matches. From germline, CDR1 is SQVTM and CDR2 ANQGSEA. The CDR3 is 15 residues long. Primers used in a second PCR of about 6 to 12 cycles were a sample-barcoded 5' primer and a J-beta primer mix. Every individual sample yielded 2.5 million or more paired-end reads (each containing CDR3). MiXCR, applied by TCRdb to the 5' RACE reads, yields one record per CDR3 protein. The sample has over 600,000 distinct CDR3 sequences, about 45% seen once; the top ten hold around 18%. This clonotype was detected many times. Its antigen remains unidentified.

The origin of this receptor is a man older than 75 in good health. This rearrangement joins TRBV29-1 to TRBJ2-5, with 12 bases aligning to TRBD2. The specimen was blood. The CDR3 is CSFTISSGGGETQYF. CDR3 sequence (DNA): TGCAGCTTTACCATTTCTAGCGGGGGGGGAGAGACCCAGTACTTC.